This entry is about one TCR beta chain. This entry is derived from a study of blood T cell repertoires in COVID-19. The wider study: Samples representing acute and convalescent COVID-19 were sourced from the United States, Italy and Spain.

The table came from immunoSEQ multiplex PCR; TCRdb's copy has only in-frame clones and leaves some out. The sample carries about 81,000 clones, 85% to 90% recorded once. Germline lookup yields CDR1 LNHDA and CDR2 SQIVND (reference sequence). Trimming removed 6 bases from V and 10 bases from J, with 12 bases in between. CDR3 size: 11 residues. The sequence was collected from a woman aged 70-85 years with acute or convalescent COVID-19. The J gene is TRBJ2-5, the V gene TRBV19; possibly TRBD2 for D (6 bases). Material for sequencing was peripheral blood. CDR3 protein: CASSPGGIQYF. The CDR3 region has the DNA TGTGCCAGTAGCCCTGGGGGGATCCAGTACTTC.